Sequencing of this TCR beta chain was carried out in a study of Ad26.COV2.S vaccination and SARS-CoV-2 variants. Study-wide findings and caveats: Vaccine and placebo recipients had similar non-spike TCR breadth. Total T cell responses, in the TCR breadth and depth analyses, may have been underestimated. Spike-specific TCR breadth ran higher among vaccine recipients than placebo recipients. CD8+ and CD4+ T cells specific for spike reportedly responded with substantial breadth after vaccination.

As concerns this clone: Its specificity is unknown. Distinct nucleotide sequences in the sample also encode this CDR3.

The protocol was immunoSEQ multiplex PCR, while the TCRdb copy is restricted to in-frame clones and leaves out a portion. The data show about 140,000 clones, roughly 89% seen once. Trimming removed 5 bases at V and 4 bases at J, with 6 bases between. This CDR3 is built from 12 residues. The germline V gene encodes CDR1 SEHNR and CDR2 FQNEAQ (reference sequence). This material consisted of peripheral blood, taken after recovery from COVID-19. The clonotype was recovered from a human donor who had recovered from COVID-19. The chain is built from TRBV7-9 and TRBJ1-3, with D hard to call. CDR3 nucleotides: TGTGCCAGCAGCCCGGCCGGAAACACCATATATTTT. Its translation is CASSPAGNTIYF.